This T cell receptor beta chain is drawn from a study of regulatory T cells in long-lasting Graves disease. This CDR3 is built from 16 residues. With 3 bases clipped from V and 6 bases from J, the junction kept 8 bases outside the gene matches. The germline V gene has CDR1 DFQATT and CDR2 SNEGSKA (reference sequence). The time point was: newly diagnosed GD, antithyroid drugs for less than 3 months. The authors made the TCR library using RNA they extracted from PBMCs. Study-level points and caveats: TRBV28 was favored in persistent disease, as were TRBJ1-2 and TRBJ2-5.

Concerning this clonotype itself: Its antigen remains unidentified.

Construction of TCR beta libraries relied on iRepertoire HTBI primers and on Arm-PCR targeting CDR3 regions. Using its own MiXCR run on the multiplex PCR reads, TCRdb lists one record per CDR3 protein. In the table there are some 250,000 distinct CDR3 sequences, around a sixth of which are singletons. This same sample was also taken into another study, of T cells in Graves' hyperthyroidism and ophthalmopathy.

The V gene is TRBV20-1, the J gene TRBJ2-3, with TRBD2 matching 14 bases. The material was peripheral blood mononuclear cells (PBMCs), obtained at new diagnosis, from a patient treated with antithyroid drugs. The sequence derives from a woman aged 25-40 years with Graves disease. CDR3 nucleotide sequence: TGCAGTGCTAGCGGGACGGGACTAGCGGGGGCGGATACGCAGTATTTT. This encodes CSASGTGLAGADTQYF.